The following is a T cell receptor (beta chain) sequence with its context. The data originate from a study of blood T cell repertoires in COVID-19. Authors' processing steps: Amplification with reference gene primers provided the estimates of nucleated cell counts. TCRdb's copy holds only in-frame clones and misses some; the assay was immunoSEQ multiplex PCR. V and J calls and clone size follow that table, whereas D and trimming were derived from the DNA. The sample yields fewer than 130,000 clones, around three quarters seen once. Trimming removed 4 bases from V and 5 bases from J, with 16 bases in between. The CDR3 totals 15 residues. Germline V gene lookup returns CDR1 KGHDR and CDR2 SFDVKD.

Sequencing was done on a sample of peripheral blood. V usage is TRBV24-1 and J usage is TRBJ2-5; no clear D gene. The sequence derives from a woman aged 55-70 years with acute or convalescent COVID-19. The DNA of the CDR3 is TGTGCCACCAGTGACCAGACCGACCCCGGGGAGACCCAGTACTTC. Protein sequence: CATSDQTDPGETQYF.